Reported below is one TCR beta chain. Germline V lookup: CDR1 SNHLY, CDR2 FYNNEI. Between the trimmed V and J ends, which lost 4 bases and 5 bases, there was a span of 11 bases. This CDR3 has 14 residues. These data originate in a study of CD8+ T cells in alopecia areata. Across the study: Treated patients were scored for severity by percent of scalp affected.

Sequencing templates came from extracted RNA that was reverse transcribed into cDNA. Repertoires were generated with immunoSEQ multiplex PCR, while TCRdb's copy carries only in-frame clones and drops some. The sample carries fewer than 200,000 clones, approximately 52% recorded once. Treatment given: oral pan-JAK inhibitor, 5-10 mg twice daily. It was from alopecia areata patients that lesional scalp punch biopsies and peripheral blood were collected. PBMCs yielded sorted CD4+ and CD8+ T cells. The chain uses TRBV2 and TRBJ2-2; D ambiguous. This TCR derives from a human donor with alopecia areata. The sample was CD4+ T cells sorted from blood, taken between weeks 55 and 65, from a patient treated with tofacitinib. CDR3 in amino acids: CASSGVIRTGELFF. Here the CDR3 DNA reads TGTGCCAGCAGTGGGGTGATACGGACCGGGGAGCTGTTTTTT.